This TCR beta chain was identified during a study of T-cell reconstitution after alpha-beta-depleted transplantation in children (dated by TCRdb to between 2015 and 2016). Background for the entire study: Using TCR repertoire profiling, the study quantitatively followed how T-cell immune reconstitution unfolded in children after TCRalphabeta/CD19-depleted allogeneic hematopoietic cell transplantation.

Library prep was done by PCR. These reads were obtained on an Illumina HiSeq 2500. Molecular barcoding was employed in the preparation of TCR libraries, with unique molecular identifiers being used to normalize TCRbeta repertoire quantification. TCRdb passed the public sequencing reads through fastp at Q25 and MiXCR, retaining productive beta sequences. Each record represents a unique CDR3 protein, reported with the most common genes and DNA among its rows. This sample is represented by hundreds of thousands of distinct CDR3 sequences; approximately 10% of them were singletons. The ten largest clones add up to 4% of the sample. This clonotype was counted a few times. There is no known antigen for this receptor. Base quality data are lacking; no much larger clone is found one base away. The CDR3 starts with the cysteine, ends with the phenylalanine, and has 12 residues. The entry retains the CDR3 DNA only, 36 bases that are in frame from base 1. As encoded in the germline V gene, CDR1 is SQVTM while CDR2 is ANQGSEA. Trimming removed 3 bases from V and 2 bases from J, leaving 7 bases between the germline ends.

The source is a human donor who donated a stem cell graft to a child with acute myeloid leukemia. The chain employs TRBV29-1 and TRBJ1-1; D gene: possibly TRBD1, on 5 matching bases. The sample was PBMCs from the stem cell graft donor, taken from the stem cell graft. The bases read TGCAGCGTTGACAGGGATAACACTGAAGCTTTCTTT. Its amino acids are CSVDRDNTEAFF. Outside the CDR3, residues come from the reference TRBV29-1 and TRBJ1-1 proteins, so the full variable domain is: SAVISQKPSRDICQRGTSLTIQCQVDSQVTMMFWYRQQPGQSLTLIATANQGSEATYESGFVIDKFPISRPNLTFSTLTVSNMSPEDSSIYLCSVDRDNTEAFFGQGTRLTVV.